A single sample is the source of the 6 T cell receptor beta chains below, sequenced in a study of technical replicates of blood from several donors. Sequencing was performed with immunoSEQ multiplex PCR; in TCRdb, only in-frame clones are kept and a portion is missing. The sample contains approximately 80,000 clones, roughly 98% of which appear only once. The specimen sequenced was T cells isolated from PBMCs. These receptors were taken from a human donor in good health.

The rearrangement joins TRBV4-2 to TRBJ2-2, with D unclear. CDR3 length equals 14 residues. In germline, CDR1 is LGHNA, CDR2 YNFKEQ. Trimming removed 1 base at V and 8 bases at J, with 11 bases between. The CDR3 region has the DNA TGTGCCAGCAGCCAAGGCCGGTCCATAGGGGAGCTGTTTTTT. Translated, it gives CASSQGRSIGELFF.

This chain uses TRBV5-1 with TRBJ2-6, with 12 bases lining up with TRBD2. Unmatched junction bases numbered 13, after V lost 0 bases and J lost 0 bases. This CDR3 is 22 amino acids long. Germline V gene sequence: CDR1 SGHRS, CDR2 YFSETQ. CDR3 bases: TGCGCCAGCAGCTTGGAGTGGTGGACTAGCGGGATGGCCCCCTCTGGGGCCAACGTCCTGACTTTC. It yields the protein CASSLEWWTSGMAPSGANVLTF.

V gene TRBV7-2 combines with J gene TRBJ1-2, with TRBD1 matching 9 bases. Germline V gene data show CDR1 as SGHTA and CDR2 as FQGNSA. The V segment lost 1 base and the J segment 2 bases; nucleotides outside the gene matches: 2. The CDR3 spans 15 residues. Here the CDR3 reads CASSLETGGNYGYTF. Written as DNA, the CDR3 is TGTGCCAGCAGCTTAGAAACAGGGGGCAACTATGGCTACACCTTC. Drawing the rest from reference TRBV7-2 and TRBJ1-2, the complete variable domain is GAGVSQSPSNKVTEKGKDVELRCDPISGHTALYWYRQSLGQGLEFLIYFQGNSAPDKSGLPSDRFSAERTGGSVSTLTIQRTQQEDSAVYLCASSLETGGNYGYTFGSGTRLTVV.

This chain joins TRBV25-1 and TRBJ2-1; the D gene is possibly TRBD2 (5 bases). This CDR3 comprises 16 residues. CDR1 is MGHDK and CDR2 is SYGVNS in the germline V gene. V dropped 3 bases and J dropped 11 bases, with 23 bases sitting between them. The CDR3 sequence: CASSDGPIRGVDQQFF. CDR3 bases: TGTGCCAGCAGTGATGGGCCCATACGGGGAGTCGACCAGCAGTTCTTC.

The rearrangement links TRBV27 to TRBJ1-2; D uncertain. The CDR3 is made up of 14 amino acids. V lost 3 bases to trimming and J lost 3 bases, with 11 bases between them. Per germline, CDR1 MNHEY and CDR2 SMNVEV (reference sequence). DNA for the CDR3: TGTGCCAGCAGTTTGGAGCCTCGCGACTATGGCTACACCTTC. This codes for CASSLEPRDYGYTF.

This clone was seen a few times. J is TRBJ1-2 and V is TRBV7-2; TRBD1 matches 7 bases. The CDR3 is made up of 14 amino acids. The trim removed 5 bases at V and 2 bases at J, leaving 5 bases unmatched. The V gene's germline CDR1 is SGHTA and CDR2 FQGNSA. CDR3 bases: TGTGCCAGCAGCCGGACAGGCGGGAACTATGGCTACACCTTC. Protein product: CASSRTGGNYGYTF.